Presented here are 27 T cell receptor beta chains from one specimen sequenced in a study of blood T cell repertoires in COVID-19. TCRdb's copy holds only in-frame clones and misses some; the assay was immunoSEQ multiplex PCR. The sample yields 380,000 or so clones, 89% seen once. Sequenced sample: peripheral blood. The receptors were sampled from a middle-aged man with acute or convalescent COVID-19.

This clone has only one observation. The V and J genes are TRBV18 and TRBJ1-1; unclear D gene. With 3 bases removed from V and 3 bases from J, the gap between germline ends came to 8 bases. From germline, CDR1 is KGHSH and CDR2 LQKENI. The CDR3 is 13 residues long. CDR3: CASSPQAYTEAFF. The CDR3 nucleotides read TGTGCCAGCTCACCCCAGGCGTACACTGAAGCTTTCTTT. Full variable domain (missing parts from reference TRBV18 and TRBJ1-1): NAGVMQNPRHLVRRRGQEARLRCSPMKGHSHVYWYRQLPEEGLKFMVYLQKENIIDESGMPKERFSAEFPKEGPSILRIQQVVRGDSAAYFCASSPQAYTEAFFGQGTRLTVV.

With regard to this clone: One end of the junction varies from germline; a read error may be responsible. This sequence joins TRBV7-7 and TRBJ2-1; 7 positions agree with TRBD1. This CDR3 has 14 residues. Germline lookup yields CDR1 SSHAT and CDR2 FNYEAQ (reference sequence). This CDR3 reads CASSHATGDHEQFF. The CDR3 nucleotides read TGTGCTAGCAGCCACGCTACAGGGGACCATGAGCAGTTCTTC. The full variable domain, completed using reference TRBV7-7 and TRBJ2-1, is GAGVSQSPRYKVTKRGQDVTLRCDPISSHATLYWYQQALGQGPEFLTYFNYEAQPDKSGLPSDRFSAERPEGSISTLTIQRTEQRDSAMYRCASSHATGDHEQFFGPGTRLTVL.

This rearrangement joins TRBV11-2 to TRBJ1-2, with 7 bases fitting TRBD1. V gave up 5 bases and J gave up 2 bases; unmatched junction bases: 8. In germline, CDR1 is SGHAT, CDR2 FQNNGV. This CDR3 region has 15 residues. The CDR3 DNA follows: TGTGCCAGCAGCGCAACCGGGACAGTAAACTATGGCTACACCTTC. It codes for CASSATGTVNYGYTF.

This clone was seen a single time. V gene TRBV11-3 combines with J gene TRBJ2-2, with D perhaps TRBD1 (6 bases). Trimming removed 3 bases from V and 4 bases from J, with 12 bases in between. The CDR3 totals 15 residues. CDR1 and CDR2 (germline): SGHNT, YENEEA. DNA of the CDR3: TGTGCCAGCAGCTTTAGGGGGAGCCTCACCGGGGAGCTGTTTTTT. This encodes CASSFRGSLTGELFF.

The V call is TRBV9, the J call TRBJ2-7; D possibly corresponds to TRBD1 (6 bases). The CDR3 consists of 12 residues. Germline V gene sequence: CDR1 SGDLS, CDR2 YYNGEE. V dropped 4 bases and J dropped 5 bases, with 10 bases sitting between them. The CDR3 DNA reads TGTGCCAGCAGCCGTACAGGGAACGAGCAGTACTTC. This translates into CASSRTGNEQYF.

The rearrangement links TRBV10-2 to TRBJ2-7; D not resolved. From germline, CDR1 is WSHSY and CDR2 SAAADI. V lost 3 bases and J lost 2, with 8 bases in between. This CDR3 has 13 amino acids. The CDR3 region is CASSDGRAYEQYF. CDR3 DNA: TGCGCCAGCAGTGACGGCCGGGCCTACGAGCAGTACTTC.

The V gene is TRBV20-1, the J gene TRBJ1-5, with a tentative D call TRBD1 (5 bases). Deletions cut 3 bases from V and 8 bases from J, with 14 bases between. Per the germline V gene, CDR1 is DFQATT and CDR2 is SNEGSKA (reference sequence). The CDR3 consists of 13 residues. CDR3 region: CSASRWGDEPQHF. Here the CDR3 DNA reads TGCAGTGCTAGTCGGTGGGGGGATGAGCCCCAGCATTTT.

The V call is TRBV29-1, the J call TRBJ2-2, with 12 bases fitting TRBD1. The CDR3 runs 17 residues. V shed 0 bases and J 7 bases; nucleotides not matched to a gene: 9. Germline CDR1 reads SQVTM; CDR2 reads ANQGSEA. The CDR3: CSVEEYRDRGQVGELFF. CDR3 sequence (DNA): TGCAGCGTTGAAGAATACCGGGACAGGGGGCAAGTCGGGGAGCTGTTTTTT.

This chain uses TRBV27 with TRBJ2-1; D may be TRBD2 (5 bases). V lost 7 bases and J 7 bases, leaving 17 bases between the germline ends. CDR1 and CDR2 (germline): MNHEY, SMNVEV (reference sequence). CDR3 length: 14 amino acids. CDR3 sequence reads: CASNYVYRENEQFF. CDR3 nucleotide sequence: TGTGCCAGCAACTACGTGTATAGGGAGAATGAGCAGTTCTTC.

The chain joins TRBV3-1 (or the pseudogene TRBV3-2) to TRBJ2-3, with a tentative D call TRBD1 (6 bases). The CDR3 contains 13 residues. The germline V and J ends were trimmed by 3 bases and 10 bases, with 14 bases remaining between them. The V gene's germline CDR1 is LGHDT and CDR2 YNNKEL (reference sequence). DNA for the CDR3: TGTGCCAGCAGCCAGCTCCAGGGGATGGCGCAGTATTTT. The encoded protein is CASSQLQGMAQYF.

V gene TRBV18 combines with J gene TRBJ2-2, with D possibly TRBD1 on 6 matching bases. CDR3 length equals 16 residues. V was shortened by 3 bases and J by 3 bases, with 14 bases between the two germline ends. The V gene's germline CDR1 is KGHSH and CDR2 LQKENI. The CDR3 DNA follows: TGTGCCAGCTCACCCAATCAGGGGCTCGACACCGGGGAGCTGTTTTTT. This gives the protein CASSPNQGLDTGELFF.

The rearrangement joins TRBV6-5 to TRBJ2-7; maybe TRBD2 (6 bases). This CDR3 contains 16 residues. CDR1 is MNHEY, CDR2 SVGAGI, per germline. Trimming took 0 bases from V and 2 from J, leaving 14 bases between them. CDR3 coding DNA: TGTGCCAGCAGTTACTCGATAGCGGAGACTCCCTACGAGCAGTACTTC. It translates to CASSYSIAETPYEQYF.

This clone was seen only once. This chain joins TRBV7-2 and TRBJ2-3; D is ambiguous. The germline gives CDR1 SGHTA, CDR2 FQGNSA. V shed 5 bases and J shed 2 bases, with 11 bases lying between them. The CDR3 length is 14 residues. CDR3 in DNA: TGTGCCAGCAGCCGCGAAGCGTTCACAGATACGCAGTATTTT. Translating gives CASSREAFTDTQYF.

The V gene is TRBV29-1, the J gene TRBJ2-7, with 11 bases fitting TRBD2. CDR3 length: 13 residues. Germline-derived CDR1 and CDR2 are SQVTM and ANQGSEA. The junction had 5 bases not matched to a gene; V was cut back by 5 bases and J by 5 bases. In nucleotides, the CDR3 is TGCAGCGTTCTTAGCGGGGGGGCCAACGAGCAGTACTTC. It is translated as CSVLSGGANEQYF.

The chain couples TRBV19 to TRBJ1-5, with a weak D call TRBD1 (6 bases). CDR3 length: 13 amino acids. Trimming cost V 8 bases and J 0 bases, with 8 bases left between them. Germline CDR1 reads LNHDA; CDR2 reads SQIVND (reference sequence). The DNA of the CDR3 is TGTGCCAGTGTACAGGGTAGCAATCAGCCCCAGCATTTT. Protein sequence: CASVQGSNQPQHF.

This clone is a singleton in its sample. The chain has TRBV7-2 and TRBJ2-7, with a weak D call TRBD2 (5 bases). This CDR3 spans 14 amino acids. From germline, CDR1 is SGHTA and CDR2 FQGNSA. Trimming removed 1 base at V and 3 bases at J, with 10 bases between. The CDR3 DNA follows: TGTGCCAGCAGCTTAGTAGGAGGTGGCTACGAGCAGTACTTC. It yields the protein CASSLVGGGYEQYF. The whole variable domain, remainder taken from reference TRBV7-2 and TRBJ2-7, is GAGVSQSPSNKVTEKGKDVELRCDPISGHTALYWYRQSLGQGLEFLIYFQGNSAPDKSGLPSDRFSAERTGGSVSTLTIQRTQQEDSAVYLCASSLVGGGYEQYFGPGTRLTVT.

Concerning this clone: Other nucleotide sequences in the sample specify the same CDR3. The J gene is TRBJ1-3, the V gene TRBV6-6; 7 nucleotides align to TRBD1. J lost 2 bases, V lost 5 bases, and 3 bases had no gene match. From germline, CDR1 is MNHNY and CDR2 SVGAGI (reference sequence). The CDR3 covers 14 residues. CDR3 region: CASSPDRAGNTIYF. The CDR3 DNA reads TGTGCCAGCAGTCCTGACAGGGCTGGAAACACCATATATTTT.

The count of this clone is one. V usage is TRBV24-1 and J usage is TRBJ1-1; weak D call: TRBD1 (5 bases). V was trimmed by 7 bases and J by 1 base, leaving 9 bases between them. The CDR3 runs 13 residues. Looked up from germline, CDR1 is KGHDR and CDR2 is SFDVKD. This CDR3 is CATRGRENTEAFF. DNA for the CDR3: TGTGCCACCAGGGGCAGGGAGAACACTGAAGCTTTCTTT.

V usage is TRBV10-2 and J usage is TRBJ1-5; no firm D call. The CDR3 has 15 residues. V gave up 0 bases and J gave up 10 bases, with 16 bases separating them. The germline CDR1 and CDR2 sequences are WSHSY and SAAADI. Here the CDR3 DNA reads TGCGCCAGCAGTGAGTCGGCAGGTGGCCCAGACCCCCAGCATTTT. Its protein is CASSESAGGPDPQHF.

This chain links TRBV11-2 with TRBJ2-7; a weak D match, TRBD2 (7 bases). CDR1 is SGHAT, CDR2 FQNNGV, per germline. V was pared by 6 bases and J by 2 bases, with 17 bases between. The CDR3 is 15 residues long. The CDR3 reads CASSVTPGGTYEQYF. The CDR3 nucleotides are TGTGCCAGCAGTGTAACCCCGGGGGGCACCTACGAGCAGTACTTC.

The V gene is TRBV7-9, the J gene TRBJ2-1; 14 positions match TRBD2. Trimming took 3 bases from V and 9 from J; bases not matched to a gene: 7. CDR1 is SEHNR and CDR2 is FQNEAQ in the germline V gene (reference sequence). The CDR3 contains 16 residues. The CDR3 reads CASSFPTSGRAGEQFF. CDR3 DNA: TGTGCCAGCAGCTTCCCGACTAGCGGGAGGGCCGGTGAGCAGTTCTTC. The full variable domain, with the rest looked up from reference TRBV7-9 and TRBJ2-1, is DTGVSQNPRHKITKRGQNVTFRCDPISEHNRLYWYRQTLGQGPEFLTYFQNEAQLEKSRLLSDRFSAERPKGSFSTLEIQRTEQGDSAMYLCASSFPTSGRAGEQFFGPGTRLTVL.

J is TRBJ2-1 and V is TRBV9; 11 bases match TRBD1. Germline CDR1 reads SGDLS; CDR2 reads YYNGEE. This CDR3 has 16 residues. V shed 5 bases, J shed 2 bases, and the junction held 6 bases outside the gene matches. The CDR3 reads CASRDPGQGAYNEQFF. The CDR3 DNA reads as TGTGCCAGCAGAGACCCGGGACAGGGGGCCTACAATGAGCAGTTCTTC.

This clone was seen just once. The V gene is TRBV5-1, the J gene TRBJ1-6; D not resolved. Germline CDR1 reads SGHRS; CDR2 reads YFSETQ. This CDR3 comprises 14 residues. Trimming removed 0 bases from V and 8 bases from J, with 9 bases in between. In nucleotides, the CDR3 is TGCGCCAGCAGCTTGGAAGGCGGAGATTCACCCCTCCACTTT. It specifies CASSLEGGDSPLHF.

V is TRBV27 and J is TRBJ1-5, with 8 nucleotides matching TRBD1. Germline V gene sequence: CDR1 MNHEY, CDR2 SMNVEV (reference sequence). V lost 4 bases, J lost 0 bases, and 2 bases stayed unmatched. This CDR3 has 15 amino acids. This CDR3 is CASSWTGNSNQPQHF. The DNA of the CDR3 is TGTGCCAGCAGTTGGACAGGGAATAGCAATCAGCCCCAGCATTTT.

This clone has a handful of counts. The genes are TRBV11-2 and TRBJ2-2; D is perhaps TRBD1 (5 bases). V gave up 4 bases and J gave up 5 bases, with 23 bases separating them. The CDR3 covers 18 residues. Germline V gives CDR1 SGHAT, CDR2 FQNNGV. DNA for the CDR3: TGTGCCAGCAGCTCGAACTGGGGCCGAGGCAAGGGGACCGGGGAGCTGTTTTTT. Amino acids: CASSSNWGRGKGTGELFF.

CDR3 sequence reads: CASSTGSQGISGELFF. The CDR3 DNA is TGCGCCAGCAGCACTGGCAGCCAGGGGATTTCAGGGGAGCTGTTTTTT. V is TRBV5-1 and J is TRBJ2-2, with D tentatively TRBD1 (6 bases). The CDR3 runs 16 residues. The V gene's germline CDR1 is SGHRS and CDR2 YFSETQ. V was pared by 4 bases and J by 8 bases, with 21 bases between.

The chain employs TRBV18 and TRBJ1-3; 8 bases fit TRBD1. CDR3 length equals 14 residues. The J segment lost 9 bases and the V segment lost 6 bases, leaving 10 bases of the junction unmatched. The V gene's germline CDR1 is KGHSH and CDR2 LQKENI. The CDR3: CASSTTGAETTIYF. CDR3 nucleotide sequence: TGTGCCAGCTCTACGACAGGGGCTGAAACCACCATATATTTT.